These 9 T cell receptor beta chains originate from one sample sequenced in a study of blood T cell repertoires in COVID-19. Assay used: immunoSEQ multiplex PCR; TCRdb lists only in-frame clones, some missing. This sample has 120,000 to 150,000 clones, with approximately 90% found just once. The sample comprised peripheral blood. These receptors were taken from a woman in her forties or fifties with acute or convalescent COVID-19.

The chain combines TRBV5-6 with TRBJ2-1, with 9 bases that match TRBD1. The CDR3 consists of 15 residues. With 6 bases clipped from V and 6 bases from J, the junction kept 10 bases outside the gene matches. Per the germline V gene, CDR1 is SGHDT and CDR2 is YYEEEE. CDR3 residues: CASTPGTGNFNEQFF. DNA of the CDR3: TGTGCCAGCACCCCCGGGACAGGGAATTTCAATGAGCAGTTCTTC.

The chain has TRBV15 and TRBJ1-5; a possible D gene is TRBD1 (5 bases). The germline V and J ends were trimmed by 5 bases and 3 bases, with 14 bases remaining between them. This CDR3 contains 15 residues. Germline V lookup: CDR1 LNHNV, CDR2 YYDKDF (reference sequence). Here the CDR3 reads CATSGRGVFNQPQHF. The CDR3 nucleotides read TGTGCCACCAGCGGCCGGGGGGTGTTCAATCAGCCCCAGCATTTT.

This clone was counted once. The V gene is TRBV5-5, the J gene TRBJ1-2, with 7 bases lining up with TRBD1. The V and J ends lost 2 bases and 4 bases, in that order; junction bases with no gene match: 8. Germline V lookup: CDR1 SGHKS, CDR2 YYEKEE (reference sequence). The CDR3 totals 15 residues. In DNA, the CDR3 is TGTGCCAGCAGCTTAGACATAAACAGGGGCTATGGCTACACCTTC. It yields the protein CASSLDINRGYGYTF.

Here the CDR3 reads CASSIQRYSNQPQHF. The CDR3 DNA follows: TGTGCCAGTAGTATACAGAGGTATAGCAATCAGCCCCAGCATTTT. The gene calls are TRBV19 and TRBJ1-5; D is undetermined. In germline, CDR1 is LNHDA, CDR2 SQIVND (reference sequence). Trimming left V 2 bases short and J 0 bases short, with 8 bases between. The CDR3 consists of 15 residues.

The chain employs TRBV27 and TRBJ2-1; the match to TRBD2 covers 11 bases. The CDR3 has 16 amino acids. The junction had 6 bases not matched to a gene; V was cut back by 2 bases and J by 6 bases. Germline assignment: CDR1 MNHEY and CDR2 SMNVEV (reference sequence). CDR3 protein: CASSLIAGGLLNEQFF. The CDR3 DNA sequence: TGTGCCAGCAGTTTAATAGCGGGGGGGCTCCTCAATGAGCAGTTCTTC.

The sample holds one count of this clone. The chain recombines TRBV5-4 with TRBJ1-1; perhaps TRBD1 as D (5 bases). This CDR3 comprises 15 residues. Germline values: CDR1 SGHNT, CDR2 YYREEE (reference sequence). The V end lost 0 bases, the J end lost 1 base, and 10 bases lay between the germline ends. CDR3 coding DNA: TGTGCCAGCAGCTTGGGCAGGGCCCCGAACACTGAAGCTTTCTTT. Protein product: CASSLGRAPNTEAFF. The variable domain in full, completed from reference TRBV5-4 and TRBJ1-1, reads ETGVTQSPTHLIKTRGQQVTLRCSSQSGHNTVSWYQQALGQGPQFIFQYYREEENGRGNFPPRFSGLQFPNYSSELNVNALELDDSALYLCASSLGRAPNTEAFFGQGTRLTVV.

The chain couples TRBV19 to TRBJ2-1; D gene uncertain. V dropped 5 bases and J dropped 7 bases, with 15 bases sitting between them. The CDR3 sequence is 14 residues long. Germline V gene lookup returns CDR1 LNHDA and CDR2 SQIVND (reference sequence). CDR3 region: CASSSRRVLNEQFF. In DNA form, the CDR3 reads TGTGCCAGTAGTTCCCGACGGGTTCTTAATGAGCAGTTCTTC.

The chain combines TRBV10-1 with TRBJ2-1, with TRBD2 identical over 10 bases. The V gene end was trimmed by 8 bases and the J gene end by 7 bases; junction bases not matched to a gene: 5. The germline V gene has CDR1 WNHNN and CDR2 SYGVQD (reference sequence). The CDR3 runs 13 residues. This CDR3 reads CASGTSGTNEQFF. Written as DNA, the CDR3 is TGCGCCAGCGGTACTAGCGGGACTAATGAGCAGTTCTTC.

V gene TRBV29-1 combines with J gene TRBJ2-1, with 9 nucleotides matching TRBD2. The CDR3 is 14 amino acids. Germline trimming cut 6 bases from V and 4 bases from J; bases unmatched to any gene: 7. From germline, CDR1 is SQVTM and CDR2 ANQGSEA. The CDR3 nucleotides read TGCAGCGTGAGAGCTCTAGCGGGATACAATGAGCAGTTCTTC. The encoded protein is CSVRALAGYNEQFF.